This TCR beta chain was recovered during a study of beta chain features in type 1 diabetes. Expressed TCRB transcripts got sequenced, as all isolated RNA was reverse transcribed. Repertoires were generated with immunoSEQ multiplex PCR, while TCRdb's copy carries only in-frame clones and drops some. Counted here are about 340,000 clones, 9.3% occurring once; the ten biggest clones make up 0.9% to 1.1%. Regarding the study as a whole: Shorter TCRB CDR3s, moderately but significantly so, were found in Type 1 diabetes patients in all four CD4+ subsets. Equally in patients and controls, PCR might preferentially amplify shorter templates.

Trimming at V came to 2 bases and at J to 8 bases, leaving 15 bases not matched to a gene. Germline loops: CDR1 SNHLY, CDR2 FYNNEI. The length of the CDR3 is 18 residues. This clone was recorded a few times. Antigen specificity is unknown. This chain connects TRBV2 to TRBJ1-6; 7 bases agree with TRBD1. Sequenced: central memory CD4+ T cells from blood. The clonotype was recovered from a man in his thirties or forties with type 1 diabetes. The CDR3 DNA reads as TGTGCCAGCAGTGAATTTTTCGATAGTGACAGGGACGATTCACCCCTCCACTTT. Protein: CASSEFFDSDRDDSPLHF.